This TCR beta chain was recovered during a study of Ad26.COV2.S vaccination and SARS-CoV-2 variants (dated by TCRdb to about 2021). Turning to the overall study: Donors in the vaccine arm were drawn from COV1001, a phase I-IIa trial of Ad26.COV2.S in healthy adults that was multicentre, randomized, double-blind and placebo-controlled. Investigators did not know the trial group allocation while performing experiments and assessing outcomes. Participants in the trial were split at random into five groups of five each, receiving low-dose or high-dose Ad26.COV2.S once or twice, or else placebo on both occasions. The specificity and breadth of SARS-CoV-2-reactive T cell receptors after Ad26.COV2.S vaccination were assessed by TCRbeta repertoire sequencing. A total of 32 samples were included in the TCR-sequenced set, comprising 19 Ad26.COV2.S vaccine recipients, 5 placebo recipients and 8 SARS-CoV-2 convalescent individuals. Ad26.COV2.S was administered intramuscularly at 5 x 10^10 or 1 x 10^11 viral particles, either as a single shot or as two shots given 56 days apart. Points the paper makes about the study in general: Substantial breadth of spike-specific CD8+ and CD4+ T cell responses was reported after vaccination. The study lacked the statistical power to compare responses across vaccine doses or regimens. Non-spike TCR breadth was comparable between vaccine and placebo recipients, consistent with the vaccine containing only spike. It was noted by the authors that total T cell responses may have been underestimated by the TCR breadth and depth analyses. Compared with placebo recipients, Ad26.COV2.S recipients showed higher spike-specific TCR breadth (P = 0.0014).

TCRbeta CDR3 regions were sequenced with the immunoSEQ Assay. After extraction, genomic DNA underwent amplification by bias-controlled multiplex PCR, followed by high-throughput sequencing. The original pipeline was this. To quantify the absolute abundance of every unique TCRbeta CDR3 region, sequences were collapsed and filtered. T cell fraction was estimated by normalization of TCRbeta template counts to usable DNA, with usable DNA being measured through amplification of reference genes present in all nucleated cells. Repertoire TCRs were annotated as SARS-CoV-2-specific when V gene, CDR3 amino acid sequence and J gene were exactly matched to a known reactive TCR set. The reference SARS-CoV-2 TCR set was obtained from MIRA and was filtered for enrichment in COVID-19-positive ImmuneCODE repertoires, whereby public or cross-reactive TCRs were removed. Using the MIRA antigens, annotated TCRs were further analysed by specific ORF or by position within an ORF. Depth was the summed frequency of annotated unique rearrangements, while breadth was defined as annotated unique rearrangements over total unique productive rearrangements. TCR breadth was compared between groups using two-sided Wilcoxon rank-sum tests. As stored in TCRdb, this immuneACCESS dataset retains in-frame rearrangements with V and J assigned. A fraction of the clones does not appear; measured against another copy, unresolved V genes explain less than half of the discrepancy, and the remainder lacks a known reason. The V and J calls and clone size were taken over from that table, and D and trimming were inferred from the DNA. For this sample the table gives about 680,000 clones, of which roughly 90% were detected only once. The top ten clonotypes cover around 1.5% of the sample.

From the cysteine up to the phenylalanine, the CDR3 has a length of 14 residues. The read is trimmed to its CDR3 DNA, 42 bases read in frame from base 1. Trimming costs V 1 base and J 5 bases, and their ends lie 9 bases apart. CDR1 and CDR2 were assigned from the germline V gene as KGHDR and SFDVKD. The treatment or condition label, as the study defines it: roughly 20 received Ad26.COV2.S at low or high dose, single or two shots; several received placebo; per-sample allocation not given. Repertoires of vaccine and placebo recipients were sequenced from samples collected on day 63 after the first injection. In Cohort 1b, some 25 adults aged 18-55 years were enrolled at a single site in Boston, USA, between 29 July and 7 August 2020. As a vaccine, Ad26.COV2.S was a replication-incompetent adenovirus type 26 vector that expressed a prefusion-stabilized SARS-CoV-2 spike protein derived from the original Wuhan strain.

Worth noting for this clone: No cognate antigen has been identified for it. No much larger clone is present one base from it, and per-base qualities are unavailable.

The sequence was obtained from a person between 18 and 60 years old who received the Ad26.COV2.S COVID-19 vaccine or a placebo. Sequenced material: peripheral blood, taken in a trial of Ad26.COV2.S vaccine versus placebo. The sequence is built from TRBV24-1 and TRBJ2-3, with the D segment identity uncertain. The DNA sequence reads TGTGCCACCAGTGATTTAGGCCGTGGAGATACGCAGTATTTT. Its product reads: CATSDLGRGDTQYF.